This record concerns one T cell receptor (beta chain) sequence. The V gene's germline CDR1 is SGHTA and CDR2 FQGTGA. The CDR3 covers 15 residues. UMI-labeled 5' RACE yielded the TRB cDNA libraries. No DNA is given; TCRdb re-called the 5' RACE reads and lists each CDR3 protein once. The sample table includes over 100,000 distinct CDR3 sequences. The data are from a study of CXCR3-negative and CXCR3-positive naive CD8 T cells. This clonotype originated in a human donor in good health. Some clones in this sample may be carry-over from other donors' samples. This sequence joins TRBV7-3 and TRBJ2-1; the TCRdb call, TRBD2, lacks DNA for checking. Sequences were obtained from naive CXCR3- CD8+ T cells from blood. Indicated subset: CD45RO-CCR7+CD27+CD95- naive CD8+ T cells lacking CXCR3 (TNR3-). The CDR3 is CASSALAGGPDEQFF.